This T cell receptor (delta chain) is drawn from a study of gamma-delta T cells after stem cell transplantation. TCRdb used CATT to re-call clones from the RT-PCR reads. The repertoire holds about 2,800 delta-chain clones, with roughly 2.8% as singletons. In its sample, this clone is medium-sized (0.01 to 0.1%). This specimen includes other DNA sequences encoding the same CDR3. This CDR3 contains 22 residues. CDR1 is GEAIGNYY and CDR2 is EKD in the germline V gene. The trim removed 0 bases at V and 1 base at J, leaving 19 bases unmatched. The chain combines TRDV2 with TRDJ1; 13 bases align to TRDD3. Material: gamma-delta T cells. The receptor's source is a human donor. It is not recorded whose cells these are; they may come from a transplant donor. CDR3 region: CACDTVSGLGDTFPLGTDKLIF. The CDR3 nucleotides are TGTGCCTGTGACACCGTATCGGGACTGGGGGATACGTTCCCCCTGGGCACCGATAAACTCATCTTT.